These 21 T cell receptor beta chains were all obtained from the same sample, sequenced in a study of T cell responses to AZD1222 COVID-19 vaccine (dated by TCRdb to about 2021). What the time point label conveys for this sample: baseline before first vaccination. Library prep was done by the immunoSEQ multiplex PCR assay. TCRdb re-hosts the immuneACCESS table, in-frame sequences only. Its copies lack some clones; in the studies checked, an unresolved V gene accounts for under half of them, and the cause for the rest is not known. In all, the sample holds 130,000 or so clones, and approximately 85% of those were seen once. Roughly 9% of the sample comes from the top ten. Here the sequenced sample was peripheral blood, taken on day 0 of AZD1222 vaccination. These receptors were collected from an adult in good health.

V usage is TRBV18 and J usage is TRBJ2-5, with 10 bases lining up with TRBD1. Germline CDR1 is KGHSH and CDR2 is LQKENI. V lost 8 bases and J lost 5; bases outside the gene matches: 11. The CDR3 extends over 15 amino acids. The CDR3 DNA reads TGTGCCAGCGGGCGACAGGGGGCGCGTGAGGAGACCCAGTACTTC. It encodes CASGRQGAREETQYF.

The CDR3 loop reads CASNYIMGQTEAFF. The CDR3 nucleotides are TGTGCCAGCAACTACATAATGGGGCAGACTGAAGCTTTCTTT. The rearrangement uses TRBV7-2 and TRBJ1-1; possibly TRBD1 for D (5 bases). Trimming cost V 7 bases and J 5 bases, with 17 bases left between them. Germline values: CDR1 SGHTA, CDR2 FQGNSA. CDR3 length equals 14 residues.

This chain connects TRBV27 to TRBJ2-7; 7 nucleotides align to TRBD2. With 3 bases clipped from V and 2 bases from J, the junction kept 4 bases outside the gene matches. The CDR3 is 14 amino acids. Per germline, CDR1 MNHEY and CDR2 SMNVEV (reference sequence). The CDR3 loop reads CASSFGGETYEQYF. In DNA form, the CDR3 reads TGTGCCAGCAGTTTTGGGGGGGAAACCTACGAGCAGTACTTC.

The CDR3: CASSQAQGESEQYF. The CDR3 DNA sequence: TGCGCCAGCAGCCAAGCCCAGGGAGAAAGCGAGCAGTACTTC. The genes are TRBV4-3 and TRBJ2-7, with D perhaps TRBD1 or TRBD2 (5 bases each). Germline CDR1 is LGHNA and CDR2 is YSLEER. V lost 1 base, J lost 6 bases, and 13 bases lay in between. The CDR3 loop spans 14 amino acids.

CDR3 region: CASSESGTLRGYTF. The CDR3 DNA follows: TGTGCCAGCAGTGAATCCGGGACCCTCAGGGGCTACACCTTC. V is TRBV6-1 and J is TRBJ1-2; the D gene is possibly TRBD1 (5 bases). CDR1 and CDR2 (germline): MNHNS, SASEGT. The CDR3 has 14 amino acids. V was pared by 2 bases and J by 8 bases, with 15 bases between.

For the CDR3, the DNA is TGTGCCAGTAGCCCTAGCGGAAATAAAGAGACCCAGTACTTC. Translating it yields CASSPSGNKETQYF. The chain links TRBV19 to TRBJ2-5; 7 nucleotides line up with TRBD2. Trimming at V came to 6 bases and at J to 3 bases, leaving 7 bases not matched to a gene. The CDR3 contains 14 residues. Germline V gene lookup returns CDR1 LNHDA and CDR2 SQIVND (reference sequence).

For the CDR3, the DNA is TGTGCCAGCAGCTTGCCCCCAGGGCTGACTAATGAAAAACTGTTTTTT. Residues: CASSLPPGLTNEKLFF. The chain joins TRBV5-6 to TRBJ1-4, with D possibly being TRBD1 (5 bases). The CDR3 spans 16 residues. In germline, CDR1 is SGHDT, CDR2 YYEEEE. The V end was cut by 1 base, the J end by 2 bases, with 12 bases between.

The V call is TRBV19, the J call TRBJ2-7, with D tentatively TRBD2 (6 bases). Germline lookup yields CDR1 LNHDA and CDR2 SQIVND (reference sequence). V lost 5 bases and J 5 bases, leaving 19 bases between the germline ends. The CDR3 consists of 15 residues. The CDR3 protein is CASSPRDLSPNEQYF. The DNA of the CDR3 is TGTGCCAGTAGTCCTCGGGACTTATCCCCCAACGAGCAGTACTTC.

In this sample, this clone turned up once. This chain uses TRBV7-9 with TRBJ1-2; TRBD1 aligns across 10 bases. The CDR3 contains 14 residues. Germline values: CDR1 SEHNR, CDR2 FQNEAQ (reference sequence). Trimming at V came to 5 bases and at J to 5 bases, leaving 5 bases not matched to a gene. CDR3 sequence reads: CASSVDRGHYGYTF. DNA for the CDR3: TGTGCCAGCAGCGTAGACAGGGGGCATTATGGCTACACCTTC.

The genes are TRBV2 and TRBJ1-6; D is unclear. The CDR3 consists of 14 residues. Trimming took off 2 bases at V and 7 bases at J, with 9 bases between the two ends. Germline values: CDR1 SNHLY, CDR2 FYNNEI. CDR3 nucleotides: TGTGCCAGCAGTGAAAGAGTGAAAAATTCACCCCTCCACTTT. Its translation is CASSERVKNSPLHF. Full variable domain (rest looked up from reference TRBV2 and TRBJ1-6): EPEVTQTPSHQVTQMGQEVILRCVPISNHLYFYWYRQILGQKVEFLVSFYNNEISEKSEIFDDQFSVERPDGSNFTLKIRSTKLEDSAMYFCASSERVKNSPLHFGNGTRLTVT.

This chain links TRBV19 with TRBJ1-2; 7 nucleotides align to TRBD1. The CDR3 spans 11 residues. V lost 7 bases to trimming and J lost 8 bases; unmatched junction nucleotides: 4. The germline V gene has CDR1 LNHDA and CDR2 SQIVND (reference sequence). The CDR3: CASTGGWGYTF. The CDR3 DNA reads TGTGCCAGTACAGGGGGATGGGGCTACACCTTC.

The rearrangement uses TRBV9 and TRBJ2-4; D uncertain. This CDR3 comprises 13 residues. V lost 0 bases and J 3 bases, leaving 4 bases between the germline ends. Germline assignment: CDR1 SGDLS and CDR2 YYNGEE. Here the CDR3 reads CASSVDDKNIQYF. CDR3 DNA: TGTGCCAGCAGCGTAGACGACAAAAACATTCAGTACTTC.

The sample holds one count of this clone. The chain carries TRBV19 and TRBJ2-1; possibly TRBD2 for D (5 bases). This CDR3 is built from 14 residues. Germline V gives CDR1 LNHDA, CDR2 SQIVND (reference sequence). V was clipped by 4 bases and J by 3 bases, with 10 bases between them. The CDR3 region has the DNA TGTGCCAGTAGTACAGCTCGGGACTACAATGAGCAGTTCTTC. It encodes CASSTARDYNEQFF.

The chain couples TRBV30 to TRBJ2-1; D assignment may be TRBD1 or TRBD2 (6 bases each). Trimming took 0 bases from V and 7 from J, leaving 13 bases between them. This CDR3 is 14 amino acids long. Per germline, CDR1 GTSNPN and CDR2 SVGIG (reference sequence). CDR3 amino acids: CAWSVLQGRNEQFF. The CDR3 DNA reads TGTGCCTGGAGTGTACTTCAGGGGAGGAATGAGCAGTTCTTC.

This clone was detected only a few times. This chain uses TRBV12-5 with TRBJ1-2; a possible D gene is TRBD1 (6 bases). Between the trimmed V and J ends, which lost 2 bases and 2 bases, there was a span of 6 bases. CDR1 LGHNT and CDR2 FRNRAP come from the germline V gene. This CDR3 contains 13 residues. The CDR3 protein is CASGLTGNYGYTF. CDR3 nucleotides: TGTGCTAGTGGTTTGACAGGGAACTATGGCTACACCTTC.

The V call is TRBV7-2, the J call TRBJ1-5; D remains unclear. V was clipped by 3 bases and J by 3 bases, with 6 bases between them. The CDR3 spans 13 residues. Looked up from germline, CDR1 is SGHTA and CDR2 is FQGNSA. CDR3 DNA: TGTGCCAGCAGCTTTACTCCCAATCAGCCCCAGCATTTT. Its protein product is CASSFTPNQPQHF.

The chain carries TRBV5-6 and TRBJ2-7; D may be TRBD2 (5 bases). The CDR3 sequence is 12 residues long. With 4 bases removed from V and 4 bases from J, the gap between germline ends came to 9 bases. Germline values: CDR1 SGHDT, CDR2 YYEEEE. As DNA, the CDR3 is TGTGCCAGCAGCCGGACTGTATACGAGCAGTACTTC. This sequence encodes CASSRTVYEQYF.

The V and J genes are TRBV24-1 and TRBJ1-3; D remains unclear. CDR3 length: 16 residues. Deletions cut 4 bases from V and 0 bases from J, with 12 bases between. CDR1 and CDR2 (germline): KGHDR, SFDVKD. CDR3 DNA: TGTGCCACCAGTGAAGACCGGACGGACTCTGGAAACACCATATATTTT. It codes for CATSEDRTDSGNTIYF.

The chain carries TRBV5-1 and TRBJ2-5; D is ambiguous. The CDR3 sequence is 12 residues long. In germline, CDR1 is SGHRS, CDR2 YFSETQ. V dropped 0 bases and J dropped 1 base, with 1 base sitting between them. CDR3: CASSLGQETQYF. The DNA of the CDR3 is TGCGCCAGCAGCTTGGGCCAAGAGACCCAGTACTTC.

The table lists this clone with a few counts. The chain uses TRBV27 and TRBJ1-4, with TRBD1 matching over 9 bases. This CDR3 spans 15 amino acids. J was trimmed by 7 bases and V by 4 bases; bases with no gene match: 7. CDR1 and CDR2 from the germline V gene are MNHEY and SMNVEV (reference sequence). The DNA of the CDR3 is TGTGCCAGCAGTTGGTCGACAGGGGGGGCTGAAAAACTGTTTTTT. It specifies CASSWSTGGAEKLFF.

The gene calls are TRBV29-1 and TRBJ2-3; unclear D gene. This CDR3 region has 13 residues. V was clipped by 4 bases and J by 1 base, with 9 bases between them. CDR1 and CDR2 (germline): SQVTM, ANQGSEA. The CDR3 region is CSVVTDGTDTQYF. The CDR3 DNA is TGCAGCGTTGTTACAGACGGCACAGATACGCAGTATTTT.